The rows below give T cell receptor beta chains drawn from one sample of a study of cytomegalovirus exposure and HLA in healthy donors. Libraries were prepared by immunoSEQ multiplex PCR; TCRdb keeps only in-frame clonotypes and omits some of them. The sample contains about 170,000 clones, about 84% of which appear only once. The specimen sequenced was PBMCs. These receptors all come from a man between 18 and 35 years old in good health and CMV-seronegative. The conserved cysteine and the conserved F or W are not part of the CDR3 here.

>TRBV10-3|TRBJ1-1
AISESVQGAEAF
>TRBV4-1|TRBJ2-5
ASSQGTSAQETQY
>TRBV27|TRBJ1-2
ASTPAGARGVYGYT
>TRBV6-5|TRBJ1-2
ASSTSDIEYGYT
>TRBV7-9|TRBJ1-4
SSSRGGNEKLF
>TRBV27|TRBJ2-5
ASSFRGRVQDGETQY
>TRBV5-8|TRBJ2-2
ASSLGPGNLGGELF
>TRBV7-6|TRBJ2-5
ASSLVGAGARSTETQY
>TRBV12-2|TRBJ1-5
ASRSLLNGSNQPQH
>TRBV7-2|TRBJ2-7
ASSLSSLAGGERY
>TRBV6-5|TRBJ2-7
ASSYQGANEQY
>TRBV7-3|TRBJ2-5
ASRKTGNRLGETQY
>TRBV14|TRBJ1-4
ASSQRGKLF
>TRBV5-4|TRBJ1-2
ASSPMGGGGYT
>TRBV5-1|TRBJ2-2
ASSLNTGSTGELF
>TRBV28|TRBJ2-7
ASSLRREVGEQY
>TRBV6-6|TRBJ1-2
ASSFGQGPNYGYT
>TRBV10-1|TRBJ2-1
ASSESTSGSNEQF
>TRBV20-1|TRBJ2-1
SASGENEQF
>TRBV7-9|TRBJ1-2
ASSPRDRGDYGYT
>TRBV5-4|TRBJ1-2
ASSLDLGGDYGYT
>TRBV5-5|TRBJ1-2
ASSFGQGYNYGYT
>TRBV5-4|TRBJ2-7
ASSLGSDFYEQY
>TRBV27|TRBJ1-4
ASSSSWGDSVEKLF
>TRBV5-8|TRBJ1-6
ASSPHRGLRSPLH
>TRBV5-1|TRBJ1-1
ASSSGQGTEAF
>TRBV6-5|TRBJ1-1
ASSQGVSAF
>TRBV27|TRBJ2-3
ASSLGGRGTDTQY
>TRBV5-4|TRBJ2-7
ASSWGWGASEQY
>TRBV5-6|TRBJ1-4
ASSFRDGVHNEKLF
>TRBV11-3|TRBJ2-1
ASSPTSGSYNEQF
>TRBV19|TRBJ1-5
ASRLLYNQPQH
>TRBV29-1|TRBJ2-1
GFGTGDYNEQF
>TRBV28|TRBJ2-1
ASNKGGRNNEQF
>TRBV28|TRBJ2-5
ASSITLGTGFGETQY
>TRBV27|TRBJ1-1
ASSGTGQGTEAF
>TRBV13|TRBJ2-1
ASSGSGGGYNEQF
>TRBV6-1|TRBJ2-5
ASSEARHQLRETQY
>TRBV7-3|TRBJ2-3
ASSQGAGDTQY
>TRBV6-5|TRBJ2-3
ASSYGNRVDTQY
>TRBV4-1|TRBJ2-2
ASASTANTGELF
>TRBV9|TRBJ2-4
ASSVDPSGLAKNIQY
>TRBV2|TRBJ2-3
ASKTGGGGDTQY
>TRBV11-2|TRBJ2-7
ASHGGAHEQY
>TRBV2|TRBJ2-7
ASKSQAFGYEQY
>TRBV7-2|TRBJ2-5
ASGLSETQY
>TRBV7-3|TRBJ1-1
ASSPSSGNTEAF
>TRBV16|TRBJ2-2
ASTRRVPSTGELF
>TRBV6-5|TRBJ2-7
ASYPGTGQQY
>TRBV12-2|TRBJ1-4
ASRSRQHNEKLF
>TRBV4-3|TRBJ2-7
ASSRGQGRYEQY
>TRBV2|TRBJ2-7
ASSALSAGVYEQY
>TRBV7-2|TRBJ2-7
ASSLVNIYEQY
>TRBV28|TRBJ2-3
ASSQPGQLTDTQY
>TRBV6-6|TRBJ2-1
ASRRYDEQF
>TRBV20-1|TRBJ2-1
SASGSVEQF
>TRBV28|TRBJ1-2
ASSGQGYGYT
>TRBV7-3|TRBJ2-1
ASSPLPTNNEQF
>TRBV19|TRBJ2-7
ASSAAGPYEQY